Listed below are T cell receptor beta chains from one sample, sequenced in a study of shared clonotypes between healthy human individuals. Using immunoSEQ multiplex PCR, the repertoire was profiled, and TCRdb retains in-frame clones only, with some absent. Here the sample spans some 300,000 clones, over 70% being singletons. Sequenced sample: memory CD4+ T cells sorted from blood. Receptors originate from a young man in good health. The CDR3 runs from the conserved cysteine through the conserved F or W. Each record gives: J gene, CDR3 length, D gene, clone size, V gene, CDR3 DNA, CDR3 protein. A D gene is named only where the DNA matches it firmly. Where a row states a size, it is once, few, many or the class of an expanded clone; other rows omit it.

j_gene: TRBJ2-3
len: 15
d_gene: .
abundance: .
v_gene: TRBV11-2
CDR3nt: TGTGCCAGCAGCCAGGGGACTTTACAACCAGATACGCAGTATTTT
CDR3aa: CASSQGTLQPDTQYF

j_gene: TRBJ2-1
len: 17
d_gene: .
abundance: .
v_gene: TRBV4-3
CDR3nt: TGCGCCAGCAGCCAAGAGGCACGCGGCTCCTCCTACAATGAGCAGTTCTTC
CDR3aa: CASSQEARGSSYNEQFF

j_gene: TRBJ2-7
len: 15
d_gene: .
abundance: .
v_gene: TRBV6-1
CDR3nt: TGTGCCAGCAGTCCCATAAGCGGCGCGACCTACGAGCAGTACTTC
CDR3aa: CASSPISGATYEQYF

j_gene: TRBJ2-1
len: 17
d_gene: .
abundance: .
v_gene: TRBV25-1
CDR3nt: TGTGCCAGCAGTCAGTTAGAGGGGGGTGGATTTTACAATGAGCAGTTCTTC
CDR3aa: CASSQLEGGGFYNEQFF

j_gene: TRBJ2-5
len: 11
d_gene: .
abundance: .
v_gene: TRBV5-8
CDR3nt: TGTGCCAGCAGCTCCGCCTGGACCCAGTACTTC
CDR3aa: CASSSAWTQYF

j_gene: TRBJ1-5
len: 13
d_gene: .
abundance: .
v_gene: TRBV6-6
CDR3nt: TGTGCCAGCCTCATGAATAGCAATCAGCCCCAGCATTTT
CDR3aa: CASLMNSNQPQHF

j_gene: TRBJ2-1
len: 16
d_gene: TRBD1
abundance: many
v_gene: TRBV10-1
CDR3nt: TGCGCCAGCAGTGAGGGACAGGGCGCAGCGGGCTATGAGCAGTTCTTC
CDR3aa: CASSEGQGAAGYEQFF

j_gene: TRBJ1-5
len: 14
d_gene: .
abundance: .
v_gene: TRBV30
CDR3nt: TGTGCCTGGAGTGGGACCGGAGGCAATCAGCCCCAGCATTTT
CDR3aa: CAWSGTGGNQPQHF

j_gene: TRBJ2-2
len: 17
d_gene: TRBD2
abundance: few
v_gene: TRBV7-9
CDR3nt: TGTGCCAGCAGCCCTAGGGCCGCGGGAGTGAACACCGGGGAGCTGTTTTTT
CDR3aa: CASSPRAAGVNTGELFF

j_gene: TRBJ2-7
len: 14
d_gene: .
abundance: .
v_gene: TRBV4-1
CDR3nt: TGCGCCAGCAGCCAAGAGATAATCCAGTCCGAGCAGTACTTC
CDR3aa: CASSQEIIQSEQYF

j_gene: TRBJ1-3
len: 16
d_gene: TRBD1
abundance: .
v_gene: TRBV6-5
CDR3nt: TGTGCCAGCAGTTTATCCGGGACAGGGATCGGAAACACCATATATTTT
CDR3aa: CASSLSGTGIGNTIYF

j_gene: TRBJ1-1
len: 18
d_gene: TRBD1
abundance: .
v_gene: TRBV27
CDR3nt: TGTGCCAGCAGACAAGGGGGTAACAGGGGGAATATGAACACTGAAGCTTTCTTT
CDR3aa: CASRQGGNRGNMNTEAFF

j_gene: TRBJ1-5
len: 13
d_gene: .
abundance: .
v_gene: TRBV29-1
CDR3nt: TGCAGCGTCGGAACAGGGATACATCAGCCCCAGCATTTT
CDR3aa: CSVGTGIHQPQHF

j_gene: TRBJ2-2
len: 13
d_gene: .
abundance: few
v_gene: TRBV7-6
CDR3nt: TGTGCCAGCAGCTCTCGACTAGATAGGGAGCTGTTTTTT
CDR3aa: CASSSRLDRELFF

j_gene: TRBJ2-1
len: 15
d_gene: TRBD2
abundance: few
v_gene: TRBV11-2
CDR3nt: TGTGCCAGCAGCCCAGCACTAGCGGGAGGGTTCCAGCAGTTCTTC
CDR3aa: CASSPALAGGFQQFF

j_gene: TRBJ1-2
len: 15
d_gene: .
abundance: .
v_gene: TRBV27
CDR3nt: TGTGCCAGCAGTCCCTCCCGGAGGAAATCGTATGGCTACACCTTC
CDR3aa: CASSPSRRKSYGYTF

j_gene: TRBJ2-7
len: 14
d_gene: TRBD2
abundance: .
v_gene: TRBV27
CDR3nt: TGTGCCAGCAGTCCTAGCGGGAGGGCGGAAGAGCAGTACTTC
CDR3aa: CASSPSGRAEEQYF

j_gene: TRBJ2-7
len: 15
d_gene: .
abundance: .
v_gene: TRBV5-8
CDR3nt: TGTGCCAGCAGCTTGGCTCTTAGCGGCGTCCACGAGCAGTACTTC
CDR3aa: CASSLALSGVHEQYF

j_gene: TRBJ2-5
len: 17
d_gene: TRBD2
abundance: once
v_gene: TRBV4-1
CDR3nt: TGCGCCAGCAGCCAAGCCCCTAGCGGGAGTTCAGTGGAGACCCAGTACTTC
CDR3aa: CASSQAPSGSSVETQYF

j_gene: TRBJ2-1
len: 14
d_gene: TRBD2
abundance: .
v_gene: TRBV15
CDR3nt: TGTGCCACCAGCCCCCCCGGGACTAGAAATGAGCAGTTCTTC
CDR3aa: CATSPPGTRNEQFF

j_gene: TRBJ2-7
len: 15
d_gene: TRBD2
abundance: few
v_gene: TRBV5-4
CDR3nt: TGTGCCAGCAGCCCGAGGACTAGCGGCCCCTACGAGCAGTACTTC
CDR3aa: CASSPRTSGPYEQYF

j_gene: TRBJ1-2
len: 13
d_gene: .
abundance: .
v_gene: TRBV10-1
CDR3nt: TGCGCCAGCAGCTTAACACCGAATTATGGCTACACCTTC
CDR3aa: CASSLTPNYGYTF

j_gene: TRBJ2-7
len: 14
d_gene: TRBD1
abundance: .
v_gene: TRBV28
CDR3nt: TGTGCCAGCAGTTTACCGACAGGGACCTACGAGCAGTACTTC
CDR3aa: CASSLPTGTYEQYF

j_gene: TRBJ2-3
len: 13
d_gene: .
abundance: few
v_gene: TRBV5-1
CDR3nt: TGCGCCAGCAGCTTGGTGGGGGCCGATACGCAGTATTTT
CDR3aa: CASSLVGADTQYF

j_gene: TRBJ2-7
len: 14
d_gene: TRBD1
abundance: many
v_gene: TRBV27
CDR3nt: TGTGCCAGCAGCCTCCAGGGGGCAAACTACGAGCAGTACTTC
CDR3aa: CASSLQGANYEQYF

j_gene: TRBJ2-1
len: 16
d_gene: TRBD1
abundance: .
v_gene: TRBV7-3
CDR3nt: TGTGCCAGCAGCGCTAACGTAGGACAGGGGGGTAATGAGCAGTTCTTC
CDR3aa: CASSANVGQGGNEQFF

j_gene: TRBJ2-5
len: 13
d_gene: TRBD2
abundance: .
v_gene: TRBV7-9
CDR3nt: TGTGCCAGCAGCTTGGGGGGGGAAGAGACCCAGTACTTC
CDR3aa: CASSLGGEETQYF

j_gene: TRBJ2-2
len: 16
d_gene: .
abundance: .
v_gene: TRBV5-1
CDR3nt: TGCGCCAGCAGCTTGGCGAGGGGCAGGGGCGGCGGGGAGCTGTTTTTT
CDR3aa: CASSLARGRGGGELFF

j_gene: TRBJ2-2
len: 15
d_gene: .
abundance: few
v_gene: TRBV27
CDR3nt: TGTGCCAGCAGCCCCGCGAGGCAAAACACCGGGGAGCTGTTTTTT
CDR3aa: CASSPARQNTGELFF

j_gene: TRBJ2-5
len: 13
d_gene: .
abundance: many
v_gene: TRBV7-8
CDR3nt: TGTGCCAGCAGCTTAGAAGTCGGGACGACCCAGTACTTC
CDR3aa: CASSLEVGTTQYF

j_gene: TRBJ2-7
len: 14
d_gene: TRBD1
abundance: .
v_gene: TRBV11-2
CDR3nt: TGTGCCAGCAGCGCGTACAGGGGTTCCTACGAGCAGTACTTC
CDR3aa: CASSAYRGSYEQYF

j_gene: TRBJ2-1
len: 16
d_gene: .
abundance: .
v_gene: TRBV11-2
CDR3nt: TGTGCCAGCAGCTTAGGTTCAGCGAGATTTTACAATGAGCAGTTCTTC
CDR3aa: CASSLGSARFYNEQFF

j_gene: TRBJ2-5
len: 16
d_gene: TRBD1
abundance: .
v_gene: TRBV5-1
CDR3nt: TGCGCCAGCAGCACCTCGACAGGGGGCGCAGGAGAGACCCAGTACTTC
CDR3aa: CASSTSTGGAGETQYF

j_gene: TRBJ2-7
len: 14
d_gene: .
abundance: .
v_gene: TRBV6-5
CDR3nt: TGTGCCAGCAATACAGCGACGAGCTCCTACGAGCAGTACTTC
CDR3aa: CASNTATSSYEQYF

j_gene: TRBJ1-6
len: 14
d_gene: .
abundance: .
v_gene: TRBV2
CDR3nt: TGTGCCAGTAGACCGGGTTCCTATAATTCACCCCTCCACTTT
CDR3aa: CASRPGSYNSPLHF

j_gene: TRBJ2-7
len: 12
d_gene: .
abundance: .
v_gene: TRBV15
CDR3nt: TGTGCCACCAGCAGAGACGCCTACGAGCAGTACTTC
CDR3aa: CATSRDAYEQYF

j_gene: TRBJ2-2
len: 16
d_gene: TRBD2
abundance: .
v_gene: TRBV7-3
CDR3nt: TGTGCCAGCAGCCCCTTTCAAGCGGGAGATCTCGGGGAGCTGTTTTTT
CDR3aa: CASSPFQAGDLGELFF

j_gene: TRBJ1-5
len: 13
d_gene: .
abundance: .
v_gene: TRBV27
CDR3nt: TGTGCCAGCAGTGGGACATTCAATCAGCCCCAGCATTTT
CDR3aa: CASSGTFNQPQHF

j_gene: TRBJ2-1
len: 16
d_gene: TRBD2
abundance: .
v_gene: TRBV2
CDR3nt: TGTGCCAGCACCAAAAAGGTAGGACTAGCGGACAATGAGCAGTTCTTC
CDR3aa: CASTKKVGLADNEQFF

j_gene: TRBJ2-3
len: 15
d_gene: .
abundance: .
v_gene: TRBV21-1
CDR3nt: TGTGCCAGCAGCAAAGTTAACAGTAGCACAGATACGCAGTATTTT
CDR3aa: CASSKVNSSTDTQYF

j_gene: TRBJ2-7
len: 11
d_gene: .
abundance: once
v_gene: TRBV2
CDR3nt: TGTGCCAGCAGGGGGGCCTACGAGCAGTACTTC
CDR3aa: CASRGAYEQYF

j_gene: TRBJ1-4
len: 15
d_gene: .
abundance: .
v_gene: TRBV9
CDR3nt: TGTGCCAGCAGCGTAAGGGGGATCGTAAATGAAAAACTGTTTTTT
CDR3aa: CASSVRGIVNEKLFF

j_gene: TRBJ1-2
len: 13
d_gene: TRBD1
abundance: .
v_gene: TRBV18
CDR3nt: TGTGCCAGCTCCGGGACAGGGGGAGATGGCTACACCTTC
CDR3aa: CASSGTGGDGYTF

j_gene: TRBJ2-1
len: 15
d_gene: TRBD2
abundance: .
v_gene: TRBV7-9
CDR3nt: TGTGCCAGCAGCTTTACTAGCGGGAGGGTCGGTGGGCAGTTCTTC
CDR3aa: CASSFTSGRVGGQFF

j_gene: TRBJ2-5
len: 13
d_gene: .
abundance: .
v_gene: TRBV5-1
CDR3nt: TGCGCCAGCAGCTTTGGGGCTCAAGAGACCCAGTACTTC
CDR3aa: CASSFGAQETQYF

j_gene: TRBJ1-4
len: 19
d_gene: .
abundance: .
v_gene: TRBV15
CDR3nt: TGTGCCACCAGCAGTACGGGGGGAAGGGTATTCTCAACTAATGAAAAACTGTTTTTT
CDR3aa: CATSSTGGRVFSTNEKLFF

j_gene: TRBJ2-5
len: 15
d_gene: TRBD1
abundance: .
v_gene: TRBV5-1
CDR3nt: TGCGCCAGCAGCTTACAATGGACAGGGAAAGAGACCCAGTACTTC
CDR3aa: CASSLQWTGKETQYF

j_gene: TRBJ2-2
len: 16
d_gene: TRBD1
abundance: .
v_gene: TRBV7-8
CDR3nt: TGTGCCAGCAGCCCAGGGACAGCACAAACCACCGGGGAGCTGTTTTTT
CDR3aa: CASSPGTAQTTGELFF

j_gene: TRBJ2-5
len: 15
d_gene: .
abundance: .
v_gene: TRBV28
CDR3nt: TGTGCCAGCAGGGGCCTAGCGCTAAACTTAGAGACCCAGTACTTC
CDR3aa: CASRGLALNLETQYF

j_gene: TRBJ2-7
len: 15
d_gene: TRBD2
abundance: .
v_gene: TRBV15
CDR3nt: TGTGCCACCAGCGAACGACTAGCGGGAGCGGTCGAGCAGTACTTC
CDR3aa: CATSERLAGAVEQYF

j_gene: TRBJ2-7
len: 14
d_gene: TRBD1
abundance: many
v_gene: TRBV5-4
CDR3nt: TGTGCCAGCAGCGGATCCGGGACAGGGAGAGAGCAGTACTTC
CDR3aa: CASSGSGTGREQYF

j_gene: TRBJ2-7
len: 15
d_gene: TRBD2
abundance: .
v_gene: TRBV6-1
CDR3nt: TGTGCCAGCAGTGCTAGACTAGCGGGAGGTTACGAGCAGTACTTC
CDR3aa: CASSARLAGGYEQYF

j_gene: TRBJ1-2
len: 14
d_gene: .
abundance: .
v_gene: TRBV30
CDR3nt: TGTGCCTGGAGTAGTACGTCTACGGCGTATGGCTACACCTTC
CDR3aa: CAWSSTSTAYGYTF

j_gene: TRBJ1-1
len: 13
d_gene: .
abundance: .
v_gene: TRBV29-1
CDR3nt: TGCAGCGGTACCGGGACACCCAACACTGAAGCTTTCTTT
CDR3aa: CSGTGTPNTEAFF

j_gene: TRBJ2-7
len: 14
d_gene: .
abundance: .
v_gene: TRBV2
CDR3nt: TGTGCCAGCAGTCCAAGCGGCAGCTTTCACGAGCAGTACTTC
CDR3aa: CASSPSGSFHEQYF

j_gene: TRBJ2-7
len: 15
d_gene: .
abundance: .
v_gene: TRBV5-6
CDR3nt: TGTGCCAGCCGGACGTACAGACCAGTACCCTACGAGCAGTACTTC
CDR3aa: CASRTYRPVPYEQYF